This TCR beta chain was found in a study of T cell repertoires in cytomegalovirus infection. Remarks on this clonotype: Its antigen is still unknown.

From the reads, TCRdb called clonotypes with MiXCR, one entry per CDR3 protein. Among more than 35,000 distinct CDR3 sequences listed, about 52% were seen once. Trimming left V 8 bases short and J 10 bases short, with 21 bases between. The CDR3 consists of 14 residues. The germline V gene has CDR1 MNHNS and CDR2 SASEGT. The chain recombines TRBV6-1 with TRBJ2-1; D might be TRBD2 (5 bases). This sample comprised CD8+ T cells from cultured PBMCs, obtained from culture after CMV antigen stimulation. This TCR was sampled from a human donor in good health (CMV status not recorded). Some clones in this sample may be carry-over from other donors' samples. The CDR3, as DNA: TGTGCCAGCCGACCCAGCGGTAGCTATGGGGAGCAGTTCTTC. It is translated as CASRPSGSYGEQFF.